This TCR beta chain appears in the sequencing data of a study of post-analysis software for immune sequencing data. Study at large: Progressive-relapsing, secondary progressive and relapsing-remitting multiple sclerosis were among the disease courses included. Points from the study as a whole: Compared against controls, patients with multiple sclerosis displayed significantly lower normalized Chao1 diversity. A handful of TRBV segments occurring more often in patients than controls included TRBV5-6, TRBV5-1 and TRBV20-1. Strong co-clustering by F measure was seen for same-batch samples.

Presence of unique molecular identifiers characterized the TCR beta cDNA libraries. TCRdb re-called the PCR reads through MiXCR, storing one row per CDR3 protein. The profile covers about half a million distinct CDR3 sequences, with approximately 45% appearing a single time and 9.5% to 13% taken by the ten largest. In the case of this clonotype: Its target is unknown.

This CDR3 contains 14 residues. The junction had 9 bases not matched to a gene; V was cut back by 4 bases and J by 10 bases. CDR1 and CDR2 from the germline V gene are SGHDT and YYEEEE. Sequenced sample: blood. The sequence was collected from a girl aged 10 to 17 with multiple sclerosis. V and J are TRBV5-6 and TRBJ2-1; TRBD1 matches at 9 bases. The CDR3 sequence is CASSPGTGSREQFF. In DNA form, the CDR3 reads TGTGCCAGCAGCCCCGGGACAGGGTCACGGGAGCAGTTCTTC.